This T cell receptor beta chain comes out of a study of T-cell memory formation after mild COVID-19. General study findings and limits: Clones contracting over day 15 to 85 were CD4/CD8 balanced, with later expanders leaning CD4+.

TCRdb redid the calling of the 5' RACE reads with MiXCR, one entry per CDR3 protein. The profile shows about 250,000 distinct CDR3 sequences, 16% of them singletons. The table lists this clonotype with a few counts. Antigen specificity is unknown. Germline CDR1 and CDR2: MNHNS and SASEGT. This CDR3 has 14 amino acids. V trimming: 0 bases; J trimming: 6 bases; junction bases outside the gene matches: 3. This clonotype was obtained from a man younger than 35 who had mild COVID-19 (a few samples of this study predate the infection). Cell type and time point are not known. The rearrangement uses TRBV6-1 and TRBJ1-2; 8 bases align to TRBD1. Sequencing was performed on PBMCs or a T cell subset sorted from them (not recorded which). CDR3 coding DNA: TGTGCCAGCAGTGAAGCAGACAGGGGAAATGGCTACACCTTC. It codes for CASSEADRGNGYTF.